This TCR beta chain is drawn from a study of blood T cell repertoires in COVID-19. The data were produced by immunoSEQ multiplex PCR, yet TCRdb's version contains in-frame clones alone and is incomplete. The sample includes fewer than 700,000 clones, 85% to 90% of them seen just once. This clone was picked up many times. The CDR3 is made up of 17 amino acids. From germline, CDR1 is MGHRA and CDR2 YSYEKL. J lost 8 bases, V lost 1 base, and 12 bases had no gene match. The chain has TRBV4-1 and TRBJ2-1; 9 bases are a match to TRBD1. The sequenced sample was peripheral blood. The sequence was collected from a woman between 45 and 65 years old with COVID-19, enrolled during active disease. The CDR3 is CASSQVLGTGSFDEQFF. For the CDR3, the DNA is TGCGCCAGCAGCCAAGTCCTCGGGACAGGGAGTTTCGATGAGCAGTTCTTC.